This T cell receptor beta chain was sequenced for a study of persistence of HIV-infected CD4 T cells. Study background: Donors had been on suppressive ART for a median of roughly eight years. Study observations and caveats: Antigen-responding cells were enriched for degenerate expanded CDR3beta sequences.

The CDR3 is 15 residues long. Losses at the gene ends were 0 bases for V and 9 bases for J; bases not matched to a gene: 5. Per germline, CDR1 LGHDT and CDR2 YNNKEL (reference sequence). This nonspecific control used anti-CD3/anti-CD28 bead stimulation of CD4+ T cells. Responding CD4+ T cells were sorted by upregulation of both CD40 ligand and CD69. In the case of this clone: Its specificity is unknown.

The immunoSEQ assay was version 4, run in survey mode. Here immunoSEQ multiplex PCR was the method, and the copy in TCRdb shows in-frame clones only, minus some. Here the sample spans roughly 41,000 clones, approximately 88% being singletons. The sequence derives from an adult man with HIV who was CMV-seropositive. V and J are TRBV3-1 (or the pseudogene TRBV3-2) and TRBJ2-1; 10 nucleotides agree with TRBD2. This material consisted of CD4+ T cells sorted from PBMCs after roughly 18-hour stimulation, taken from a patient who received antiretroviral therapy. CDR3 coding DNA: TGTGCCAGCAGCCAAGAGGCTAGCGGGAGATCTGAGCAGTTCTTC. Its translation is CASSQEASGRSEQFF.